This T cell receptor beta chain is from a study of CD8+ T cells in alopecia areata. Whole-study findings and limits: Relative to normal scalp, lesional scalp, especially alopecia totalis/universalis, showed higher clonality.

Losses at the gene ends were 3 bases for V and 4 bases for J; bases not matched to a gene: 4. CDR1 is SGDLS, CDR2 YYNGEE, per germline. This CDR3 region has 15 residues. Extracted RNA was reverse transcribed into cDNA, the sequencing template. Profiled with immunoSEQ multiplex PCR; TCRdb holds only in-frame clones, not every one. Here the sample spans about 180,000 clones, roughly 46% being singletons. The treatment was: oral pan-JAK inhibitor, 5-10 mg twice daily. Alopecia areata patients gave lesional scalp punch biopsies and peripheral blood samples. This clone occurred a few times. Its antigen is as yet unknown.

This sequence originates from a human donor with alopecia areata. The chain is built from TRBV9 and TRBJ2-7, with 13 bases identical to TRBD2. The input for sequencing was CD8+ T cells sorted from blood, taken at week 52, from a patient treated with tofacitinib. In DNA form, the CDR3 reads TGTGCCAGCAGCGACGGGACTAGCGGGGTTTACGAGCAGTACTTC. Encoded protein: CASSDGTSGVYEQYF.